The 23 T cell receptor beta chains below all came from one sample that was sequenced in a study of blood T cell repertoires in COVID-19. The repertoire was sequenced with immunoSEQ multiplex PCR; TCRdb's copy has only in-frame clones and lacks some. The sample records 95,000 to 100,000 clones, 85% to 95% being singletons. Specimen: peripheral blood. The receptors derive from a man aged 45 to 65 with active COVID-19.

This rearrangement joins TRBV12-2 to TRBJ2-3; the listed D gene, TRBD2, was not tested against the DNA. TRBV12-2 constitutes a pseudogene. The CDR3 runs 14 residues. The CDR3 DNA reads as TGTGCAAGTCGCTCCCGGGGGGTATTGGATACGCAGTATTTT. Residues: CASRSRGVLDTQYF.

This chain connects TRBV3-1 (or the pseudogene TRBV3-2) to TRBJ2-1, with 9 nucleotides matching TRBD2. CDR3 length equals 13 residues. Germline CDR1 is LGHDT and CDR2 is YNNKEL (reference sequence). The ends lost 6 bases at V and 8 bases at J; junction bases unmatched: 5. In nucleotides, the CDR3 is TGTGCCAGCAGTCGCGGGAGGGAGGATGAGCAGTTCTTC. Its protein product is CASSRGREDEQFF.

The chain employs TRBV3-1 (or the pseudogene TRBV3-2) and TRBJ2-2; D may be TRBD2 (7 bases). The CDR3 extends over 16 amino acids. V shed 4 bases and J shed 2 bases, with 14 bases lying between them. Germline lookup yields CDR1 LGHDT and CDR2 YNNKEL (reference sequence). The CDR3 nucleotides are TGTGCCAGCAGCCTTGGACTAGGGGGAAACACCGGGGAGCTGTTTTTT. Its translation: CASSLGLGGNTGELFF.

This clone was found once. The V and J genes are TRBV28 and TRBJ2-2, with a tentative D call TRBD2 (5 bases). The ends were cut back, 5 bases at V and 6 bases at J, with 16 bases in the middle. CDR3 length: 15 amino acids. The V gene's germline CDR1 is MDHEN and CDR2 SYDVKM. The CDR3 here is CASSAPDPGAGELFF. DNA for the CDR3: TGTGCCAGCAGTGCTCCGGACCCCGGGGCCGGGGAGCTGTTTTTT. Supplemented by reference TRBV28 and TRBJ2-2, the full variable domain reads DVKVTQSSRYLVKRTGEKVFLECVQDMDHENMFWYRQDPGLGLRLIYFSYDVKMKEKGDIPEGYSVSREKKERFSLILESASTNQTSMYLCASSAPDPGAGELFFGEGSRLTVL.

V gene TRBV10-3 combines with J gene TRBJ2-1; a weak D match, TRBD2 (6 bases). The CDR3 spans 19 residues. Germline-derived CDR1 and CDR2 are ENHRY and SYGVKD. V lost 2 bases and J 0 bases, leaving 20 bases between the germline ends. The CDR3 DNA follows: TGTGCCATCAGTGAGCCTACCGTTGGAGGGACCAGCTCCTACAATGAGCAGTTCTTC. Amino acid sequence: CAISEPTVGGTSSYNEQFF.

This clone has just one count. The rearrangement uses TRBV3-1 (or the pseudogene TRBV3-2) and TRBJ2-7, with unresolved D. The length of the CDR3 is 13 residues. Germline V lookup: CDR1 LGHDT, CDR2 YNNKEL (reference sequence). Trimming took 1 base from V and 5 from J, leaving 9 bases between them. CDR3 sequence: CASSQAVRDEQYF. The CDR3 bases are TGTGCCAGCAGCCAAGCGGTAAGAGACGAGCAGTACTTC.

Of note for this clone: At one end the junction does not follow the germline gene, possibly because of a read error. The chain employs TRBV7-7 and TRBJ2-1; D not resolved. The CDR3 covers 13 residues. CDR1 is SSHAT, CDR2 FNYEAQ, per germline (reference sequence). CDR3 DNA sequence: TGTGCTAGCAGCTTAGACTCCATCAATGAGCAGTTCTTC. Its translation: CASSLDSINEQFF. Based on the CDR3 plus reference TRBV7-7 and TRBJ2-1, the full variable domain is GAGVSQSPRYKVTKRGQDVTLRCDPISSHATLYWYQQALGQGPEFLTYFNYEAQPDKSGLPSDRFSAERPEGSISTLTIQRTEQRDSAMYRCASSLDSINEQFFGPGTRLTVL.

The gene calls are TRBV18 and TRBJ2-7, with 11 bases aligning to TRBD1. The CDR3 loop spans 14 amino acids. Trimming at V came to 5 bases and at J to 1 base, leaving 1 base not matched to a gene. In germline, CDR1 is KGHSH, CDR2 LQKENI. The CDR3, as DNA: TGTGCCAGCTCAGGGGACAGGGGGTCCTACGAGCAGTACTTC. Translated, it gives CASSGDRGSYEQYF. Full variable domain (missing parts from reference TRBV18 and TRBJ2-7): NAGVMQNPRHLVRRRGQEARLRCSPMKGHSHVYWYRQLPEEGLKFMVYLQKENIIDESGMPKERFSAEFPKEGPSILRIQQVVRGDSAAYFCASSGDRGSYEQYFGPGTRLTVT.

J is TRBJ1-2 and V is TRBV27; D is ambiguous. CDR3 length: 11 residues. Per germline, CDR1 MNHEY and CDR2 SMNVEV (reference sequence). V lost 6 bases and J 9 bases, leaving 11 bases between the germline ends. CDR3 loop: CASSSGYSYTF. The CDR3 nucleotides read TGTGCCAGCAGCTCTGGTTACAGCTACACCTTC.

The V call is TRBV2, the J call TRBJ1-2; a weak D match, TRBD1 (6 bases). Between the trimmed V and J ends, which lost 4 bases and 8 bases, there was a span of 11 bases. CDR1 is SNHLY, CDR2 FYNNEI, per germline. The CDR3 is 12 amino acids. The CDR3 coding sequence is TGTGCCAGCAGTGTTGGGGGCAGGGGCTACACCTTC. Encoded protein: CASSVGGRGYTF.

The rearrangement links TRBV9 to TRBJ1-4, with D possibly being TRBD1 (6 bases). In germline, CDR1 is SGDLS, CDR2 YYNGEE. The germline V and J ends were trimmed by 3 bases and 2 bases, with 11 bases remaining between them. The CDR3 loop spans 15 amino acids. As DNA, the CDR3 is TGTGCCAGCAGCGACACAGGGAATACTAATGAAAAACTGTTTTTT. Protein sequence: CASSDTGNTNEKLFF.

This chain connects TRBV27 to TRBJ2-1, with 11 positions matching TRBD2. V was clipped by 0 bases and J by 7 bases; unmatched bases: 11. The CDR3 covers 18 residues. Germline CDR1 is MNHEY and CDR2 is SMNVEV (reference sequence). The DNA for the CDR3 is TGTGCCAGCAGTTTATCCCCAATAGCGGGAGGGCCGGGAAATGAGCAGTTCTTC. It encodes CASSLSPIAGGPGNEQFF.

The chain employs TRBV11-2 and TRBJ2-7; TRBD1 matches at 7 bases. J lost 6 bases, V lost 1 base, and 9 bases had no gene match. The CDR3 loop spans 15 amino acids. Germline V gene data show CDR1 as SGHAT and CDR2 as FQNNGV. The CDR3 DNA sequence: TGTGCCAGCAGCTTAGGGAGACAGGGTTGGAGCGAGCAGTACTTC. As protein: CASSLGRQGWSEQYF.

V usage is TRBV2 and J usage is TRBJ2-5, with 9 bases matching TRBD1. Unmatched junction bases numbered 8, after V lost 6 bases and J lost 3 bases. The germline V gene encodes CDR1 SNHLY and CDR2 FYNNEI. The CDR3 loop spans 15 amino acids. The CDR3 DNA is TGTGCCAGCAGCCCTAGGACAGGGGCCGAAGAGACCCAGTACTTC. Translation gives CASSPRTGAEETQYF.

The chain links TRBV6-1 to TRBJ2-7; perhaps TRBD1 as D (5 bases). The V and J ends lost 3 bases and 0 bases respectively, with 15 bases between them. CDR3 length equals 16 residues. CDR1 MNHNS and CDR2 SASEGT come from the germline V gene. Here the CDR3 DNA reads TGTGCCAGCAGTGATCCTCTTGGGCAGGGCTCCTACGAGCAGTACTTC. Translated: CASSDPLGQGSYEQYF.

V usage is TRBV21-1 and J usage is TRBJ2-7; the table's TRBD2 call for D was not verified on the DNA. TRBV21-1 is reported as a pseudogene. The CDR3 sequence is 15 residues long. CDR3 bases: TGTGCCAGCAGCCTCAGAGGCCGGGGGGTGAACGAGCAGTACTTC. This sequence encodes CASSLRGRGVNEQYF.

The V call is TRBV19, the J call TRBJ1-4; D is unresolved. CDR3 length equals 15 residues. CDR1 is LNHDA and CDR2 is SQIVND in the germline V gene (reference sequence). The V and J ends lost 9 bases and 6 bases respectively, with 20 bases between them. DNA of the CDR3: TGTGCCAGCACCCTGAGTGCCGGGTGGGATGAAAAACTGTTTTTT. Protein sequence: CASTLSAGWDEKLFF. The whole variable domain, remainder taken from reference TRBV19 and TRBJ1-4, is DGGITQSPKYLFRKEGQNVTLSCEQNLNHDAMYWYRQDPGQGLRLIYYSQIVNDFQKGDIAEGYSVSREKKESFPLTVTSAQKNPTAFYLCASTLSAGWDEKLFFGSGTQLSVL.

The chain recombines TRBV28 with TRBJ1-2; no firm D call. Trimming shortened V by 6 bases and J by 1 base, and 18 bases separated the two germline ends. CDR1 MDHEN and CDR2 SYDVKM come from the germline V gene. CDR3 length: 16 amino acids. CDR3 in amino acids: CASSLTPFESNYGYTF. The CDR3 nucleotides are TGTGCCAGCAGCCTCACCCCCTTTGAGAGTAACTATGGCTACACCTTC.

The chain uses TRBV28 and TRBJ1-4, with D maybe TRBD1 (5 bases). The CDR3 is 14 amino acids. Germline lookup yields CDR1 MDHEN and CDR2 SYDVKM. Trimming removed 7 bases at V and 5 bases at J, with 14 bases between. The CDR3 coding sequence is TGTGCCAGCACGCTCGGAGGGGCAAATGAAAAACTGTTTTTT. As protein: CASTLGGANEKLFF. The full variable domain, rest sourced from reference TRBV28 and TRBJ1-4, is DVKVTQSSRYLVKRTGEKVFLECVQDMDHENMFWYRQDPGLGLRLIYFSYDVKMKEKGDIPEGYSVSREKKERFSLILESASTNQTSMYLCASTLGGANEKLFFGSGTQLSVL.

The chain joins TRBV30 to TRBJ1-4; D unresolved. CDR1 and CDR2 (germline): GTSNPN, SVGIG (reference sequence). Trimming cost V 2 bases and J 8 bases, with 12 bases left between them. The CDR3 length is 13 residues. CDR3 nucleotide sequence: TGTGCCTGGAGTCCTCCAGGTCCGGAAAAACTGTTTTTT. Its translation: CAWSPPGPEKLFF.

This clone appeared a single time. The genes are TRBV19 and TRBJ1-5; TRBD1 agrees at 9 bases. CDR3 length: 20 residues. V lost 6 bases to trimming and J lost 0 bases; unmatched junction nucleotides: 18. CDR1 is LNHDA and CDR2 is SQIVND in the germline V gene (reference sequence). This CDR3 is CASSRRGQGRGGYSNQPQHF. The CDR3, as DNA: TGTGCCAGTAGCCGCCGGGGACAGGGAAGGGGAGGTTATAGCAATCAGCCCCAGCATTTT.

The chain is built from TRBV9 and TRBJ1-1; no clear D gene. CDR1 is SGDLS, CDR2 YYNGEE, per germline. The CDR3 has 14 residues. V was trimmed by 4 bases and J by 1 base, leaving 11 bases between them. The CDR3 spells CASSLQSTNTEAFF. The DNA for the CDR3 is TGTGCCAGCAGCCTACAGAGCACGAACACTGAAGCTTTCTTT.

This chain connects TRBV10-1 to TRBJ2-3; D may be TRBD2 (5 bases). Germline V gives CDR1 WNHNN, CDR2 SYGVQD (reference sequence). Trimming left V 2 bases short and J 3 bases short, with 15 bases between. This CDR3 comprises 16 residues. The CDR3 region has the DNA TGCGCCAGCAGTGAGACCGGGGTGATGAGGACAGATACGCAGTATTTT. As protein: CASSETGVMRTDTQYF.